This TCR beta chain stems from a study of type 1 and type 2 diabetes patients. Whole-study context: Samples came from type 1 diabetic, type 2 diabetic or nondiabetic people, recruited in China.

Study-wide results and caveats: With limited T2D and control samples, some T1D-only expanded clones may not be T1D-specific. Type 2 diabetes and control samples shared highly correlated V and J usage, averaging around 0.97.

Germline assignment: CDR1 SNHLY and CDR2 FYNNEI. The CDR3 has 16 residues. V shed 3 bases and J shed 4 bases, with 13 bases lying between them. PCR was run on genomic DNA. Multiplex PCR with 30 forward and 13 reverse primers amplified the TCR beta CDR3. TCRdb re-called the multiplex PCR reads with MiXCR, one entry per CDR3 protein. Among fewer than 350,000 distinct CDR3 sequences listed, 47% were seen once. This clonotype was seen at least ten times. Antigen specificity is unknown. The sample consisted of peripheral blood mononuclear cells (PBMCs). The source is a man younger than 35 with type 2 diabetes. This rearrangement joins TRBV2 to TRBJ1-6, with D possibly being TRBD1 (5 bases). The CDR3 sequence is CASSDSFGGYNSPLHF. The CDR3 DNA reads as TGTGCCAGCAGTGACAGTTTCGGGGGATATAATTCACCCCTCCACTTT.